The rows below give T cell receptor beta chains drawn from one sample of a study of CD4 T cells in relation to SARS-CoV-2 and coronaviruses. TCRdb's table, derived via immunoSEQ multiplex PCR, lists solely in-frame clones and lacks some. The table shows over 35,000 clones, with over 70% occurring only once. What these receptors recognize is not known. Sequenced input: memory CD4+ T cells from PBMCs, cultured in vitro. The origin of the receptors is an adult with COVID-19. The CDR3 runs from the conserved cysteine through the conserved F or W. A D gene is named only where the DNA matches it firmly. Only part of the rows carry a size: once, few, many, or a class if the clone is expanded.

>NA|NA|TRBJ1-4|TRBV5-1
CASSLGILTREKLFF
TGCGCCAGCAGCCTAGGGATCCTTACGCGGGAAAAACTGTTTTTT
>once|NA|TRBJ2-3|TRBV5-6
CASRGGGGSTDTQYF
TGTGCCAGCAGGGGGGGTGGGGGAAGCACAGATACGCAGTATTTT
>once|TRBD1|TRBJ2-2|TRBV5-1
CASSGTANTGELFF
TGCGCCAGCAGTGGGACAGCGAACACCGGGGAGCTGTTTTTT
>once|TRBD2|TRBJ2-5|TRBV7-6
CASSSGGGARETQYF
TGTGCCAGCAGCTCCGGGGGAGGGGCGAGGGAGACCCAGTACTTC
>NA|NA|TRBJ2-5|TRBV7-5
CVRSHLTSPEETQYF
TGTGTCAGAAGCCATCTGACTAGCCCTGAAGAGACCCAGTACTTC
>NA|NA|TRBJ1-3|TRBV7-3
CASSPGGLGNTIYF
TGTGCCAGCAGCCCCGGGGGTCTTGGAAACACCATATATTTT
>NA|NA|TRBJ1-1|TRBV5-1
CASSLAGQGVTEAFF
TGCGCCAGCAGCTTGGCCGGGCAGGGAGTGACTGAAGCTTTCTTT
>NA|NA|TRBJ2-1|TRBV5-5
CASSLDGDSYNEQFF
TGTGCCAGCAGCTTGGACGGGGACTCCTACAATGAGCAGTTCTTC
>NA|NA|TRBJ2-5|TRBV19
CASSRGESGPQETQYF
TGTGCCAGTAGTAGGGGAGAATCAGGCCCCCAAGAGACCCAGTACTTC
>NA|NA|TRBJ1-2|TRBV7-9
CASSPGVEGNYGYTF
TGTGCCAGCAGCCCGGGGGTTGAGGGGAACTATGGCTACACCTTC
>NA|NA|TRBJ1-1|TRBV30
CAWSVLISNTEAFF
TGTGCCTGGAGTGTACTTATTTCGAACACTGAAGCTTTCTTT
>NA|NA|TRBJ1-1|TRBV28
CASSLWGGGDTEAFF
TGTGCCAGCAGTTTATGGGGCGGGGGGGACACTGAAGCTTTCTTT
>NA|TRBD1|TRBJ1-5|TRBV19
CASQQQGLFQPQHF
TGTGCCAGTCAACAACAGGGGTTGTTTCAGCCCCAGCATTTT
>few|TRBD2|TRBJ2-7|TRBV7-6
CASSLGFAGGYEQYF
TGTGCCAGCAGCTTAGGGTTCGCGGGAGGCTACGAGCAGTACTTC
>few|NA|TRBJ1-5|TRBV7-2
CASSLGGYSNQPQHF
TGTGCCAGCAGCTTAGGGGGGTATAGCAATCAGCCCCAGCATTTT
>NA|NA|TRBJ1-1|TRBV9
CASSVGLDTEAFF
TGTGCCAGCAGCGTAGGATTGGACACTGAAGCTTTCTTT
>few|NA|TRBJ2-5|TRBV7-3
CASSLRGSETQYF
TGTGCCAGCAGCTTGAGGGGGAGTGAGACCCAGTACTTC
>NA|TRBD2|TRBJ2-1|TRBV19
CASIPGLAGTQSSYNEQFF
TGTGCCAGTATCCCGGGACTAGCGGGAACCCAGAGCTCCTACAATGAGCAGTTCTTC
>NA|NA|TRBJ1-3|TRBV28
CASSLRPGNTIYF
TGTGCCAGCAGCCTTAGGCCCGGAAACACCATATATTTT
>NA|NA|TRBJ2-5|TRBV6-5
CASTPEGSKTQYF
TGTGCCAGCACTCCCGAAGGGTCGAAGACCCAGTACTTC
>NA|TRBD1|TRBJ2-7|TRBV5-6
CASSYTGTVYEQYF
TGTGCCAGCAGCTACACCGGGACAGTCTACGAGCAGTACTTC
>NA|TRBD2|TRBJ2-1|TRBV19
CASSVGTSGFNEQFF
TGTGCCAGTAGTGTCGGGACTAGCGGGTTTAATGAGCAGTTCTTC
>NA|TRBD2|TRBJ2-1|TRBV24-1
CATSDLRTRDNEQFF
TGTGCCACCAGTGATTTGCGGACTAGAGACAATGAGCAGTTCTTC